A selection of T cell receptor beta chains follows, all from one sample in a study of beta chain features in type 1 diabetes. Here immunoSEQ multiplex PCR was the method, and the copy in TCRdb shows in-frame clones only, minus some. Here the sample spans about 70,000 clones, almost 50% being singletons. The source material was central memory CD4+ T cells from blood. The receptors derive from a man aged 25 to 40 with type 1 diabetes. Each CDR3 is given with its conserved first and last residue. The D gene is left open where the match is weak. Part of the rows lack a size; the others show once, few, many or a class for expanded clones.

J,V,length,D,size,DNA,CDR3
TRBJ2-3,TRBV7-9,15,-,-,TGTGCCAGCAGCTCTAAGGGGAGGAGCACAGATACGCAGTATTTT,CASSSKGRSTDTQYF
TRBJ1-5,TRBV6-1,13,-,-,TGTGCCATCGTCTCAGGGCGAAATCAGCCCCAGCATTTT,CAIVSGRNQPQHF
TRBJ2-4,TRBV30,16,-,-,TGTGCCTGGAGTGTGGGGACTCTTCTAGCCAAAAACATTCAGTACTTC,CAWSVGTLLAKNIQYF
TRBJ2-4,TRBV4-1,19,-,few,TGCGCCAGCAGCCTCATTCCATCTCACTCCAGGATAGCCAAAAACATTCAGTACTTC,CASSLIPSHSRIAKNIQYF
TRBJ2-1,TRBV14,16,TRBD2,-,TGTGCCAGCAGCCGCGGGGGACTAGCGGGAGGGGGGGAGCAGTTCTTC,CASSRGGLAGGGEQFF
TRBJ2-1,TRBV7-8,13,TRBD2,-,TGTGCCAGCAACCCTCCACTAGCGGGTGAGCAGTTCTTC,CASNPPLAGEQFF
TRBJ1-1,TRBV18,12,-,-,TGTGCCAGCTCATCAGACCTAGCTGAAGCTTTCTTT,CASSSDLAEAFF
TRBJ2-1,TRBV11-2,15,TRBD2,-,TGTGCCAGCAACTCGTCGGGACTAGCTTTTCCTGAGCAGTTCTTC,CASNSSGLAFPEQFF
TRBJ2-5,TRBV28,13,-,-,TGTGCCAGCAGTCTACAGGGGAGGGAGACCCAGTACTTC,CASSLQGRETQYF
TRBJ2-3,TRBV7-8,14,TRBD1,few,TGTGCCAGCGGCGGGACAGGGAGTTTAGATACGCAGTATTTT,CASGGTGSLDTQYF
TRBJ2-5,TRBV6-6,16,-,-,TGTGCCAGCAGTTACGGAGGGCAGGCGATCGGAGAGACCCAGTACTTC,CASSYGGQAIGETQYF
TRBJ1-5,TRBV10-3,13,-,few,TGTGCCATCAGTGCGTCGGAGGATCAGCCCCAGCATTTT,CAISASEDQPQHF
TRBJ2-7,TRBV7-7,13,-,-,TGTGCTAGCAGCTTAGGACATGCCGACGAGCAGTACTTC,CASSLGHADEQYF
TRBJ1-2,TRBV19,14,-,-,TGTGCCAGTAGACCCGACGGGGGAGACTATGGCTACACCTTC,CASRPDGGDYGYTF
TRBJ1-2,TRBV11-1,14,-,few,TGTGCCAGCAGCTTCCCGGACAGCTACTATGGCTACACCTTC,CASSFPDSYYGYTF
TRBJ2-3,TRBV21-1,17,-,-,TGTGCCAGCAGCTGCAGGAAGGGCGGGACCCGCCCGGATACGCAGTATTTT,CASSCRKGGTRPDTQYF
TRBJ2-5,TRBV30,12,-,-,TGTGCCTCCAGTTACAGGAAAGAGACCCAGTACTTC,CASSYRKETQYF
TRBJ2-1,TRBV6-1,14,-,few,TGTGCCAGCAGAGGCGGGGCTGCCTACAATGAGCAGTTCTTC,CASRGGAAYNEQFF
TRBJ2-2,TRBV5-6,15,-,-,TGTGCCAGCAGCTTGATGGGCAGGGACACCGGGGAGCTGTTTTTT,CASSLMGRDTGELFF
TRBJ1-1,TRBV9,13,-,-,TGTGCCAGCAGCACCCCCCCGTGGCTTGAAGCTTTCTTT,CASSTPPWLEAFF
TRBJ2-3,TRBV5-6,19,TRBD2,-,TGTGCCAGCAGCCAGGCCAACCTAGCGGGGGCCAGGCGCACAGATACGCAGTATTTT,CASSQANLAGARRTDTQYF
TRBJ2-2,TRBV6-6,15,TRBD1,-,TGTGCCAGCAGTTACTCCCGAACAGGGGAGGGGGAGCTGTTTTTT,CASSYSRTGEGELFF
TRBJ1-4,TRBV4-1,16,TRBD1,-,TGCGCCAGCAGCCAAGATCGAACAGGGGGCTTTGAAAAACTGTTTTTT,CASSQDRTGGFEKLFF
TRBJ1-2,TRBV5-1,17,-,-,TGCGCCAGCAGCTTGGCGGGGAACCGGGGAAGAGGCTATGGCTACACCTTC,CASSLAGNRGRGYGYTF
TRBJ2-4,TRBV21-1,15,-,-,TGTGCCAGCAGCAAAGTTAAGCGGCGAAAAAACATTCAGTACTTC,CASSKVKRRKNIQYF
TRBJ1-2,TRBV27,16,TRBD1,-,TGTGCCAGCAGTGCCGGACAGGGGGCCTGGGACTATGGCTACACCTTC,CASSAGQGAWDYGYTF
TRBJ2-1,TRBV5-1,15,-,-,TGCGCCAGCAGCTTGTACCAGGGTCGGGACAATGAGCAGTTCTTC,CASSLYQGRDNEQFF
TRBJ2-7,TRBV5-4,15,TRBD1,once,TGTGCCAGCAGCTGGGGACAGGGGACCACCGACGAGCAGTACTTC,CASSWGQGTTDEQYF
TRBJ1-4,TRBV7-9,16,-,few,TGTGCCAGCAGAGTCGGTGGCGAAGGCAGGGTTGAAAAACTGTTTTTT,CASRVGGEGRVEKLFF
TRBJ1-1,TRBV27,14,TRBD1,few,TGTGCCAGCAGTCCGGACAGGGGGCAGATCGGTGCTTTCTTT,CASSPDRGQIGAFF
TRBJ1-1,TRBV6-1,14,TRBD1,few,TGTGCCAGCAGTGCCGGACAGGGAGTGGCTGAAGCTTTCTTT,CASSAGQGVAEAFF
TRBJ2-7,TRBV6-6,15,-,few,TGTGCCAGCAGTTACAGTCGGAGCACCACCTACGAGCAGTACTTC,CASSYSRSTTYEQYF
TRBJ2-1,TRBV13,18,TRBD2,few,TGTGCCAGCAGCCGGGGACTAGCGGGGGGCCACGGGGTCGATGAGCAGTTCTTC,CASSRGLAGGHGVDEQFF
TRBJ1-4,TRBV5-1,16,TRBD1,-,TGCGCCAGCAGCTTGGGGTTCGGGACAGATGGGGAAAAACTGTTTTTT,CASSLGFGTDGEKLFF
TRBJ2-4,TRBV7-8,14,TRBD1,-,TGTGCCAGCAGCCTTAACCAGGGGGAAAACATTCAGTACTTC,CASSLNQGENIQYF
TRBJ1-1,TRBV5-1,17,TRBD1,-,TGCGCCAGCAGCCTCCGGACAGGGTGGGACATGAACACTGAAGCTTTCTTT,CASSLRTGWDMNTEAFF
TRBJ1-1,TRBV5-1,16,TRBD1,few,TGCGCCAGCAGCTCGCACCTAGGACAGGGGGAAACTGAAGCTTTCTTT,CASSSHLGQGETEAFF
TRBJ1-2,TRBV6-6,15,-,-,TGTGCCAGCAGTTACTCTGTACTGAGTAACTATGGCTACACCTTC,CASSYSVLSNYGYTF
TRBJ2-6,TRBV7-9,15,-,-,TGTGCCAGCAGCTTAGTCGTCTCTGGGGCCAACGTCCTGACTTTC,CASSLVVSGANVLTF
TRBJ1-4,TRBV5-1,14,TRBD1,-,TGCGCCAGCAACACCGGGACAGGGAGTGAAAAACTGTTTTTT,CASNTGTGSEKLFF
TRBJ2-5,TRBV5-1,14,-,-,TGCGCCAGCAGCTTGGCGGGGGTACAAGAGACCCAGTACTTC,CASSLAGVQETQYF